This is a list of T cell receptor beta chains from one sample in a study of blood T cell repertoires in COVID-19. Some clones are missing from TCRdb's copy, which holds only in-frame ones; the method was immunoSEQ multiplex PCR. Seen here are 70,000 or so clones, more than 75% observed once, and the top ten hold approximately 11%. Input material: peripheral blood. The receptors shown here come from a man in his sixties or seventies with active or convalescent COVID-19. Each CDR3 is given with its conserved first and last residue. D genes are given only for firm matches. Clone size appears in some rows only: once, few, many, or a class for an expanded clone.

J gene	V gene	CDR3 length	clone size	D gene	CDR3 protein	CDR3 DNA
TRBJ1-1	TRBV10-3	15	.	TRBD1	CAISGTGAVNTEAFF	TGTGCCATCAGTGGCACAGGGGCGGTGAACACTGAAGCTTTCTTT
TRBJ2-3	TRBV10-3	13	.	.	CAIRAGASDTQYF	TGTGCCATCAGGGCCGGAGCCTCAGATACGCAGTATTTT
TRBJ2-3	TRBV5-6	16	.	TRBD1	CASSWGQGRLTDTQYF	TGTGCCAGCAGCTGGGGACAGGGGCGCCTCACAGATACGCAGTATTTT
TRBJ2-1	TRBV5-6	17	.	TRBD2	CASSLAHLRGGVDEQFF	TGTGCCAGCAGCTTGGCCCATCTCCGCGGGGGAGTCGATGAGCAGTTCTTC
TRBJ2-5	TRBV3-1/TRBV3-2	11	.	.	CASSLLETQYF	TGTGCCAGCAGCCTACTGGAGACCCAGTACTTC
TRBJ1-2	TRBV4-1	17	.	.	CASSQSRIEGLMSGYTF	TGCGCCAGCAGCCAGAGCAGGATCGAGGGTCTAATGTCTGGCTACACCTTC
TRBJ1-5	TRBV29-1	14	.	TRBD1	CSVASGQGNQPQHF	TGCAGCGTTGCGTCGGGACAGGGCAATCAGCCCCAGCATTTT
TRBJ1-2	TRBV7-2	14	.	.	CASSLALESGGYTF	TGTGCCAGCAGCTTAGCTCTCGAGTCGGGGGGCTACACCTTC
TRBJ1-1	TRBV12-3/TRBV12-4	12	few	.	CASSLRTGGAFF	TGTGCCAGCAGTCTGAGGACGGGAGGGGCTTTCTTT
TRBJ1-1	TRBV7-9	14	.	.	CASSLRTRNTEAFF	TGTGCCAGCAGCCTTAGGACAAGGAACACTGAAGCTTTCTTT
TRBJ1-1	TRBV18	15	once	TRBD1	CASSPNRGRYTEAFF	TGTGCCAGCTCACCCAACAGGGGAAGGTACACTGAAGCTTTCTTT
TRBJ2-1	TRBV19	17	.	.	CASSIQSLAHAGNEQFF	TGTGCCAGTAGTATCCAATCCTTAGCGCACGCGGGGAATGAGCAGTTCTTC
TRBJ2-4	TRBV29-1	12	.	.	CSVASQGYIQYF	TGCAGCGTTGCGTCGCAGGGGTACATTCAGTACTTC